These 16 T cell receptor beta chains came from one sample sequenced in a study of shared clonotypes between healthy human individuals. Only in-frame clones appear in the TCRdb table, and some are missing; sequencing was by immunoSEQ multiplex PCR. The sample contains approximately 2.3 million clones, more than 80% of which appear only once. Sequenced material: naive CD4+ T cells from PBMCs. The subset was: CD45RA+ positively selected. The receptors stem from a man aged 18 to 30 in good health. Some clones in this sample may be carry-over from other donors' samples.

CDR3 DNA: TGTGCCAGCAGTTCCCAGACTGTCTCTGGGGCCAACGTCCTGACTTTC. It codes for CASSSQTVSGANVLTF. This sequence joins TRBV6-5 and TRBJ2-6; no clear D. V shed 4 bases and J shed 0 bases, with 10 bases lying between them. This CDR3 has 16 residues. Germline CDR1 and CDR2: MNHEY and SVGAGI.

The CDR3 sequence is CASRATGLGANVLTF. The CDR3 coding sequence is TGTGCCAGCAGGGCGACAGGGTTAGGGGCCAACGTCCTGACTTTC. V gene TRBV5-6 combines with J gene TRBJ2-6; 7 bases fit TRBD1. J was trimmed by 4 bases and V by 5 bases; bases with no gene match: 6. CDR1 is SGHDT, CDR2 YYEEEE, per germline. This CDR3 contains 15 residues.

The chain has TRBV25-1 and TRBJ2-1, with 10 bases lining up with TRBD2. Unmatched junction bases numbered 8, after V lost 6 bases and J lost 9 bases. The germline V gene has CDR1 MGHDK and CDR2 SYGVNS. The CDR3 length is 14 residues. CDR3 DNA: TGTGCCAGCAGAAGGCTAGCGGGAGATCGTGAGCAGTTCTTC. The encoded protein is CASRRLAGDREQFF.

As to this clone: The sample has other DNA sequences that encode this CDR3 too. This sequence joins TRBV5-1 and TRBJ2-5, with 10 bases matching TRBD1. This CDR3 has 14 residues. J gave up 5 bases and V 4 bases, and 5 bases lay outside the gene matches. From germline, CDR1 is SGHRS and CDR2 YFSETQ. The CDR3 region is CASSPGQGVETQYF. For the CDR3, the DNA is TGCGCCAGCAGCCCTGGACAGGGGGTGGAGACCCAGTACTTC.

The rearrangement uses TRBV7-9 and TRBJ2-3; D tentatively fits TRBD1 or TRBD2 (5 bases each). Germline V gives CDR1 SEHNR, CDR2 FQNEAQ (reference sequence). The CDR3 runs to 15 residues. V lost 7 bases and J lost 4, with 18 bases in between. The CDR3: CASMKQRGLADTQYF. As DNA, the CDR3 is TGTGCCAGCATGAAACAGAGGGGTCTAGCAGATACGCAGTATTTT.

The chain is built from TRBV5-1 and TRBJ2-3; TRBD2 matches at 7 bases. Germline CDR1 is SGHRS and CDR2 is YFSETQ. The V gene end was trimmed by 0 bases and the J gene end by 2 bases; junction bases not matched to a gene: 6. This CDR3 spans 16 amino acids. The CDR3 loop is CASSLAGRENTDTQYF. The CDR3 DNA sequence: TGCGCCAGCAGCTTGGCCGGGCGGGAGAACACAGATACGCAGTATTTT.

CDR3 in DNA: TGTGCCACCGTGGGCGGGAGCGCATACGAGCAGTACTTC. Its translation: CATVGGSAYEQYF. The chain carries TRBV27 and TRBJ2-7; TRBD2 agrees at 7 bases. CDR3 length: 13 residues. In germline, CDR1 is MNHEY, CDR2 SMNVEV (reference sequence). The junction had 10 bases not matched to a gene; V was cut back by 10 bases and J by 4 bases.

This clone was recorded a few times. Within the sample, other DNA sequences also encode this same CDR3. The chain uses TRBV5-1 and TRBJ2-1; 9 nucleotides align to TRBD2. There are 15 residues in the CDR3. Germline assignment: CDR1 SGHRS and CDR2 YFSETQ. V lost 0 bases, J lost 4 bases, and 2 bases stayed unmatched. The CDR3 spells CASSLGLAAYNEQFF. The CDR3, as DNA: TGCGCCAGCAGCTTGGGACTAGCGGCTTACAATGAGCAGTTCTTC.

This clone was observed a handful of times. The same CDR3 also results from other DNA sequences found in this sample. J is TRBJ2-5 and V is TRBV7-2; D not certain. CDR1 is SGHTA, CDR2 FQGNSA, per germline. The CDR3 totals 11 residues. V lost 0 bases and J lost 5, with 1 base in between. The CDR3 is CASSLAETQYF. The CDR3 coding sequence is TGTGCCAGCAGCTTAGCGGAGACCCAGTACTTC.

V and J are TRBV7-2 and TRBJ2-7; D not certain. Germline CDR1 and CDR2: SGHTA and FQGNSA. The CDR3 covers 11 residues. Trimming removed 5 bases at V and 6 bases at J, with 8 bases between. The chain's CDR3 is CASSLHFEQYF. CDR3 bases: TGTGCCAGCAGCCTCCATTTCGAGCAGTACTTC.

The CDR3 DNA is TGTGCCACCAGCAGGGGGGCCCACACAGATACGCAGTATTTT. It translates to CATSRGAHTDTQYF. V gene TRBV15 combines with J gene TRBJ2-3; possible D gene TRBD1, 6 bases. The CDR3 runs 14 residues. Between the trimmed V and J ends, which lost 3 bases and 2 bases, there was a span of 9 bases. The germline V gene encodes CDR1 LNHNV and CDR2 YYDKDF (reference sequence).

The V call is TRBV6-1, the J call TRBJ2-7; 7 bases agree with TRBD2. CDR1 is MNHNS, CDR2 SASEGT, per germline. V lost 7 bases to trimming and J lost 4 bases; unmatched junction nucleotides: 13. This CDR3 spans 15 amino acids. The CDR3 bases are TGTGCCAGCACTCTCCTGAGGGAGGGCCGATACGAGCAGTACTTC. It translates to CASTLLREGRYEQYF.

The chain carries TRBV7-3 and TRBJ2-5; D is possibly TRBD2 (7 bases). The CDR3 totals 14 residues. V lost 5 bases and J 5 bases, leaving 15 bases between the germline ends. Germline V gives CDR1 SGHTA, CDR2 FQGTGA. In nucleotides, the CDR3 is TGTGCCAGCAGCCCCACGAGGGGGGGCGAGACCCAGTACTTC. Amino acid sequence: CASSPTRGGETQYF.

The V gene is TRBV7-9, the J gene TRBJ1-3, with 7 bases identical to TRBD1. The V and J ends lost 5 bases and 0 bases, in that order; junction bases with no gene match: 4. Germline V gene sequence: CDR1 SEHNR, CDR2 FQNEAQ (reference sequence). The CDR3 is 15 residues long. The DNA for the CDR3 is TGTGCCAGCAGCCTAGACAGGGACTCTGGAAACACCATATATTTT. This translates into CASSLDRDSGNTIYF.

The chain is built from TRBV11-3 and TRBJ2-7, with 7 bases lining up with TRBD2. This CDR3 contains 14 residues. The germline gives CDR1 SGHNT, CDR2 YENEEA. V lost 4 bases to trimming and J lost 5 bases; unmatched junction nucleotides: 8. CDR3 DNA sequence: TGTGCCAGCAGCTGGACTAGTTTGGCGGACGAGCAGTACTTC. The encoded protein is CASSWTSLADEQYF.

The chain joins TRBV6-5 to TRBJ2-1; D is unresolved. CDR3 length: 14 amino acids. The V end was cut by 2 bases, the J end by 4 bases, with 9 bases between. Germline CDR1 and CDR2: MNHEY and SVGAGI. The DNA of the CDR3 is TGTGCCAGCAGTTACCGAACAGCGTACAATGAGCAGTTCTTC. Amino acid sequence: CASSYRTAYNEQFF.